The 21 T cell receptor beta chains below all came from one sample that was sequenced in a study of shared clonotypes between healthy human individuals. Sequencing was performed with immunoSEQ multiplex PCR; in TCRdb, only in-frame clones are kept and a portion is missing. The sample has approximately 480,000 clones, about 75% seen once. The sample comprised PBMCs. Receptor source: a woman aged 40 to 49 in good health. Some clones in this sample may be carry-over from other donors' samples.

This chain links TRBV7-2 with TRBJ1-1; D unclear. CDR1 and CDR2 from the germline V gene are SGHTA and FQGNSA. There are 13 residues in the CDR3. V lost 8 bases and J lost 4, with 14 bases in between. CDR3 DNA sequence: TGTGCCAGCCATATCGACGCATTCACTGAAGCTTTCTTT. It is translated as CASHIDAFTEAFF. The full variable domain, in which reference TRBV7-2 and TRBJ1-1 provide the parts outside the CDR3, is GAGVSQSPSNKVTEKGKDVELRCDPISGHTALYWYRQSLGQGLEFLIYFQGNSAPDKSGLPSDRFSAERTGGSVSTLTIQRTQQEDSAVYLCASHIDAFTEAFFGQGTRLTVV.

The V call is TRBV7-2, the J call TRBJ2-3, with 12 bases aligning to TRBD2. The CDR3 covers 16 residues. Germline trimming cut 4 bases from V and 2 bases from J; bases unmatched to any gene: 4. Germline V gene sequence: CDR1 SGHTA, CDR2 FQGNSA. The CDR3 sequence is CASSSGLAGNTDTQYF. CDR3 DNA sequence: TGTGCCAGCAGCTCTGGACTAGCGGGGAACACAGATACGCAGTATTTT.

In this sample, this clone turned up once. The V call is TRBV5-1, the J call TRBJ2-5, with 9 bases matching TRBD1. J was trimmed by 3 bases and V by 3 bases; bases with no gene match: 6. Germline V gene sequence: CDR1 SGHRS, CDR2 YFSETQ. The CDR3 extends over 15 amino acids. CDR3 amino acids: CASSWGQGGEETQYF. The CDR3 nucleotides read TGCGCCAGCAGCTGGGGACAGGGTGGGGAAGAGACCCAGTACTTC.

V usage is TRBV29-1 and J usage is TRBJ2-7, with TRBD2 identical over 12 bases. This CDR3 spans 20 amino acids. Germline loops: CDR1 SQVTM, CDR2 ANQGSEA. With 0 bases clipped from V and 3 bases from J, the junction kept 18 bases outside the gene matches. CDR3 region: CSVEDQRWALAGGPFYEQYF. The CDR3 DNA follows: TGCAGCGTTGAAGATCAAAGGTGGGCGCTAGCGGGAGGGCCATTCTACGAGCAGTACTTC.

J is TRBJ2-5 and V is TRBV5-4; D remains ambiguous. Germline CDR1 is SGHNT and CDR2 is YYREEE (reference sequence). Trimming removed 2 bases from V and 2 bases from J, with 7 bases in between. CDR3 length: 13 residues. DNA for the CDR3: TGTGCCAGCAGCTTTCGAGGACAAGAGACCCAGTACTTC. It yields the protein CASSFRGQETQYF.

V and J are TRBV4-1 and TRBJ2-3; 7 bases line up with TRBD2. The V gene end was trimmed by 1 base and the J gene end by 2 bases; junction bases not matched to a gene: 9. The CDR3 has 17 residues. Germline CDR1 reads MGHRA; CDR2 reads YSYEKL. The CDR3 DNA follows: TGCGCCAGCAGCCAAGGGGTCGATCTAGCGGACACAGATACGCAGTATTTT. It is translated as CASSQGVDLADTDTQYF.

This sequence joins TRBV11-2 and TRBJ2-7, with a tentative D call TRBD2 (6 bases). V shed 8 bases and J shed 4 bases, with 18 bases lying between them. Germline CDR1 and CDR2: SGHAT and FQNNGV. The CDR3 is made up of 14 amino acids. The CDR3 spells CASRQAGRFYEQYF. CDR3 sequence (DNA): TGTGCCAGCCGCCAGGCAGGGAGGTTTTACGAGCAGTACTTC.

This chain joins TRBV20-1 and TRBJ1-2; no clear D gene. The germline V gene has CDR1 DFQATT and CDR2 SNEGSKA (reference sequence). Trimming stripped 4 bases from V and 2 bases from J, with 5 bases between. CDR3 length: 11 residues. As DNA, the CDR3 is TGCAGTGCTATTTTGAACTATGGCTACACCTTC. It specifies CSAILNYGYTF.

V and J are TRBV11-2 and TRBJ2-7, with 8 bases lining up with TRBD1. The V and J ends lost 5 bases and 3 bases, in that order; junction bases with no gene match: 12. CDR1 is SGHAT and CDR2 is FQNNGV in the germline V gene. The CDR3 covers 16 residues. The CDR3 here is CASSPKDRVRVYEQYF. Here the CDR3 DNA reads TGTGCCAGCAGCCCAAAGGACAGGGTTCGAGTCTACGAGCAGTACTTC.

This clone was picked up one time. The CDR3 DNA sequence: TGTGCCAGCAGTCCCGGGACCTTAAATAGTGGTGAGCAGTACTTC. Protein: CASSPGTLNSGEQYF. The chain recombines TRBV6-5 with TRBJ2-7; D tentatively reads TRBD1 or TRBD2 (5 bases each). Per the germline V gene, CDR1 is MNHEY and CDR2 is SVGAGI. The V and J ends lost 5 bases and 7 bases respectively, with 21 bases between them. The CDR3 is 15 residues long.

The chain links TRBV2 to TRBJ2-5; 8 nucleotides line up with TRBD2. Per germline, CDR1 SNHLY and CDR2 FYNNEI. The CDR3 is 15 residues long. V shed 7 bases and J 4 bases; nucleotides not matched to a gene: 11. CDR3 loop: CASNYRAGAGETQYF. The CDR3 region has the DNA TGTGCCAGCAATTATAGAGCGGGAGCGGGAGAGACCCAGTACTTC.

The CDR3 here is CASSEQPYKNIQYF. DNA of the CDR3: TGTGCCAGCAGCGAACAGCCTTACAAAAACATTCAGTACTTC. V is TRBV9 and J is TRBJ2-4; D uncertain. V was clipped by 3 bases and J by 3 bases, with 10 bases between them. Germline assignment: CDR1 SGDLS and CDR2 YYNGEE. The CDR3 spans 14 residues.

V gene TRBV19 combines with J gene TRBJ2-2; 12 bases are a match to TRBD2. The germline CDR1 and CDR2 sequences are LNHDA and SQIVND (reference sequence). The CDR3 consists of 15 residues. After removal of 3 bases from V and 7 bases from J, the junction contained 3 bases not matched to a gene. The chain's CDR3 is CASSMWTSGIGELFF. CDR3 bases: TGTGCCAGTAGTATGTGGACTAGCGGGATCGGGGAGCTGTTTTTT. The full variable domain, its missing parts supplied by reference TRBV19 and TRBJ2-2, is DGGITQSPKYLFRKEGQNVTLSCEQNLNHDAMYWYRQDPGQGLRLIYYSQIVNDFQKGDIAEGYSVSREKKESFPLTVTSAQKNPTAFYLCASSMWTSGIGELFFGEGSRLTVL.

The chain carries TRBV6-4 and TRBJ2-3, with a weak D call TRBD2 (5 bases). Germline V gene data show CDR1 as MRHNA and CDR2 as SNTAGT. The CDR3 sequence is 14 residues long. Trimming cost V 4 bases and J 2 bases, with 10 bases left between them. The CDR3 DNA reads TGTGCCAGCAGTGCCGTCGGGAACACAGATACGCAGTATTTT. Its protein product is CASSAVGNTDTQYF.

The rearrangement joins TRBV14 to TRBJ2-5; 7 bases align to TRBD1. This CDR3 contains 15 residues. Germline loops: CDR1 SGHDN, CDR2 FVKESK. The trim removed 4 bases at V and 2 bases at J, leaving 7 bases unmatched. CDR3 sequence: CASSPSRQGQETQYF. CDR3 sequence (DNA): TGTGCCAGCAGCCCCTCCCGACAGGGACAAGAGACCCAGTACTTC.

The chain recombines TRBV5-1 with TRBJ2-6; D not resolved. Germline V CDR1 and CDR2: SGHRS, YFSETQ. V was shortened by 4 bases and J by 4 bases, with 6 bases between the two germline ends. The CDR3 has 13 residues. CDR3 DNA sequence: TGCGCCAGCAGCCTCATGGGGGCCAACGTCCTGACTTTC. It specifies CASSLMGANVLTF.

The chain uses TRBV28 and TRBJ2-3; possibly TRBD2 for D (6 bases). V lost 3 bases to trimming and J lost 2 bases, with 9 bases between them. Germline-derived CDR1 and CDR2 are MDHEN and SYDVKM. The CDR3 is made up of 14 amino acids. CDR3 DNA: TGTGCCAGCAGTTTCGGGAGAGACACAGATACGCAGTATTTT. It encodes CASSFGRDTDTQYF.

The chain links TRBV6-1 to TRBJ2-1, with D unresolved. V was cut by 4 bases and J by 0 bases, with 10 bases left in between. The germline gives CDR1 MNHNS, CDR2 SASEGT. CDR3 length: 15 residues. The CDR3 protein is CASSAPASSYNEQFF. In DNA, the CDR3 is TGTGCCAGCAGTGCACCGGCGAGCTCCTACAATGAGCAGTTCTTC.

V is TRBV30 and J is TRBJ2-5; no reliable D call. The V gene's germline CDR1 is GTSNPN and CDR2 SVGIG (reference sequence). The CDR3 sequence is 12 residues long. V was pared by 2 bases and J by 4 bases, with 8 bases between. This CDR3 reads CAWSLPLETQYF. CDR3 nucleotides: TGTGCCTGGAGTCTCCCCTTAGAGACCCAGTACTTC.

This sequence joins TRBV2 and TRBJ1-5; no clear D gene. V lost 5 bases, J lost 5 bases, and 7 bases lay in between. In germline, CDR1 is SNHLY, CDR2 FYNNEI. The CDR3 extends over 12 amino acids. CDR3 sequence: CASSRSDQPQHF. DNA of the CDR3: TGTGCCAGCAGTCGAAGCGATCAGCCCCAGCATTTT.

J is TRBJ2-4 and V is TRBV5-6, with TRBD1 identical over 8 bases. The CDR3 length is 13 residues. The J segment lost 10 bases and the V segment lost 4 bases, leaving 7 bases of the junction unmatched. Germline values: CDR1 SGHDT, CDR2 YYEEEE. The CDR3 DNA is TGTGCCAGCAGCGGACAGGGCTCCGGGATTCAGTACTTC. This translates into CASSGQGSGIQYF.